The entry below gives a single T cell receptor (beta chain) sequence along with its context. This receptor's antigen is unknown. No quality values exist for individual bases; no much larger clone is one base distant. Sample time point, as interpreted from the label and publication: about 28 days (+/-7) after the second vaccine dose. AZD1222 recipients with second doses at about 4 weeks or about 12 weeks were pooled, because spike-specific TCR depth and breadth did not differ between schedules. Vaccinee samples came from UK trials COV001 and COV002, including a single-blind randomized controlled phase 2/3 trial of AZD1222 (ChAdOx1 nCoV-19) in healthy adults. For TCRbeta chain sequencing, PBMC samples from trial participants were taken at day 0 and at day 28 after the second dose. This sample was taken from a study of T cell responses to AZD1222 COVID-19 vaccine (TCRdb year 2021). Describing the broader study: TCR sequencing was performed for about 250 trial participants, of whom approximately 200 were given two doses of AZD1222 and 26 were given two doses of MenACWY control vaccine. Trial participants were enrolled by age into 18-55, 56-69 and 70-plus year subgroups, with approximately 150, 28 and 58 TCR-sequenced participants respectively.

Broader findings and caveats from the paper: Nearly half of unique spike-specific TCRs reportedly recognized epitopes outside regions mutated in the B.1.351 and B.1.1.7 variants. No day 14 peak-response samples were available, so repertoires were characterized only after the peak T cell response. The 56-69-year group was small, and its depth increase did not reach significance, likely because of low power. The whole spike protein was spanned by vaccine-associated CD4 TCRs, and dominant responses were seen in regions 160-218 and 743-854. Conclusions about previously exposed vaccinees are limited, since just 6 or 7 AZD1222 recipients were seropositive for SARS-CoV-2 at baseline. After two AZD1222 doses, spike-specific TCR breadth and depth were significantly higher than at day 0 and than in MenACWY recipients. Participants were mostly white British and included more females than males, and it was suggested by the authors that clonal diversity may have been underestimated.

V is cut back by 11 bases and J by 3 bases, with 4 bases in the junction unmatched. The CDR3 covers 13 residues, taking in both the cysteine and the phenylalanine. The retained sequence is limited to the CDR3, 39 bases, with the frame set at the first base. From a lookup of the germline V gene, CDR1 and CDR2 are SNHLY and FYNNEI. The CDR3 regions of human TCRbeta chains were analyzed by immunosequencing. The original methods were these. TCRs in the repertoires were compared against a reference library of SARS-CoV-2-specific TCRs that had been generated with the MIRA antigen-specificity platform. Breadth was defined as the fraction of unique TCRs that were SARS-CoV-2-associated. Depth was defined as the fraction of total T cells that were SARS-CoV-2-associated. Using the MIRA data, each spike-specific TCR was assigned both to the spike region to which the TCR was reactive and to a CD4 or CD8 class. Log10-transformed breadth and depth values were compared by one-way ANOVA with Sidak's multiple comparisons tests. TCRdb holds this immuneACCESS table with in-frame rearrangements only. Some clones are missing; in checked studies, unresolved V genes explain under half, and the rest has no known cause. V, J and clone size derive from that table, while D and trimming were established from the DNA sequence. The sample table contains more than 150,000 clones; only one count was recorded for roughly nine tenths of them. Together, the top ten hold about 3.5% of the sample.

The sample here was peripheral blood, taken 28 days after the second AZD1222 dose. The chain links TRBV2 with TRBJ2-3; 11 junctional bases match TRBD1. This receptor was obtained from an adult who received the AZD1222 COVID-19 vaccine. The nucleotide sequence is given as TGTGCCGGGCGGGACAGGGGGACAGATACGCAGTATTTT. The resulting protein is CAGRDRGTDTQYF.